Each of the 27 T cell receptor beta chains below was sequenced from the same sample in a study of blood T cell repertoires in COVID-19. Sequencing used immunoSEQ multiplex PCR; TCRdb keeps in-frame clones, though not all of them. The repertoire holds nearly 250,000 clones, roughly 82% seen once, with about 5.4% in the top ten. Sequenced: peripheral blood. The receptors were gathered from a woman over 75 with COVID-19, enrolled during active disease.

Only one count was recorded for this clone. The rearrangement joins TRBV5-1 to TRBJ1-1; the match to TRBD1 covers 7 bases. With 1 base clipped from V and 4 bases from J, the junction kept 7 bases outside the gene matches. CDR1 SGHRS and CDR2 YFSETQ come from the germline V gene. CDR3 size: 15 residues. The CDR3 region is CASSLSGQTITEAFF. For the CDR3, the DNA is TGCGCCAGCAGCTTGTCGGGACAGACGATCACTGAAGCTTTCTTT.

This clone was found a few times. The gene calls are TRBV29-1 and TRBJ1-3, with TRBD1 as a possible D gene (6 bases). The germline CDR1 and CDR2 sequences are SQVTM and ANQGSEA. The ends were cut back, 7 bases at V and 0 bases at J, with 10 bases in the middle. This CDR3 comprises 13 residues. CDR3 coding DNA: TGCAGCGCAGGGGATAGCTCTGGAAACACCATATATTTT. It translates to CSAGDSSGNTIYF.

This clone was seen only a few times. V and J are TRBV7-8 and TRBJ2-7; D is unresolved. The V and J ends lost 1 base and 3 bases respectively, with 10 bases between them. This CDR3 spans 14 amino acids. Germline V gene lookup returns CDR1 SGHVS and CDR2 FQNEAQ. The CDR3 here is CASSLVAGNYEQYV. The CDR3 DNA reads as TGTGCCAGCAGCTTAGTGGCAGGAAACTACGAGCAGTACGTC.

The CDR3 nucleotides are TGTGCCAGTAGTAGGCCTGTCACGGGGGTGTTCGAGACCGGGGAGCTGTTTTTT. Translated, it gives CASSRPVTGVFETGELFF. The V gene is TRBV19, the J gene TRBJ2-2, with D possibly being TRBD2 (6 bases). Per germline, CDR1 LNHDA and CDR2 SQIVND (reference sequence). The CDR3 is made up of 18 amino acids. Between the trimmed V and J ends, which lost 4 bases and 5 bases, there was a span of 23 bases. Complete variable domain (other parts from reference TRBV19 and TRBJ2-2): DGGITQSPKYLFRKEGQNVTLSCEQNLNHDAMYWYRQDPGQGLRLIYYSQIVNDFQKGDIAEGYSVSREKKESFPLTVTSAQKNPTAFYLCASSRPVTGVFETGELFFGEGSRLTVL.

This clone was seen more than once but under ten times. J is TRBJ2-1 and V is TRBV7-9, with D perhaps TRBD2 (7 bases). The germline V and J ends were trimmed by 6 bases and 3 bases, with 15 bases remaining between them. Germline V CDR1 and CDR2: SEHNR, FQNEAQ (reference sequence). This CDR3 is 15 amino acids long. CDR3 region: CASSSRGAIYNEQFF. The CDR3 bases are TGTGCCAGCAGTTCCCGGGGGGCTATCTACAATGAGCAGTTCTTC.

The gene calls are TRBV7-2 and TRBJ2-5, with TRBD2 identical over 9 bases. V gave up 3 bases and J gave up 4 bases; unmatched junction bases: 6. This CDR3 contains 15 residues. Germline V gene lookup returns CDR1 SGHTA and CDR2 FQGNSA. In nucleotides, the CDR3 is TGTGCCAGCAGCTTCGGCGGGGGGGCCAGAGAGACCCAGTACTTC. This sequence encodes CASSFGGGARETQYF.

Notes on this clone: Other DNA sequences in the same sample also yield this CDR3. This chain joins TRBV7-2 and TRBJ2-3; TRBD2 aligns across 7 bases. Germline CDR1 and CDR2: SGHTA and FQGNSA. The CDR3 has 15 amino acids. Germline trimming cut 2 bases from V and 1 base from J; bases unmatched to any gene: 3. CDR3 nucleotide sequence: TGTGCCAGCAGCTTACGGAGCGGGGGCACAGATACGCAGTATTTT. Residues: CASSLRSGGTDTQYF.

The CDR3 DNA sequence: TGTGCCAGCAGCAAGGGACTAGCGGGGGGTCGAACTACCGGGGAGCTGTTTTTT. As protein: CASSKGLAGGRTTGELFF. This chain connects TRBV3-1 (or the pseudogene TRBV3-2) to TRBJ2-2; 15 positions agree with TRBD2. V dropped 5 bases and J dropped 5; count of bases not matched to a gene: 9. This CDR3 is 18 amino acids long. Germline V lookup: CDR1 LGHDT, CDR2 YNNKEL (reference sequence).

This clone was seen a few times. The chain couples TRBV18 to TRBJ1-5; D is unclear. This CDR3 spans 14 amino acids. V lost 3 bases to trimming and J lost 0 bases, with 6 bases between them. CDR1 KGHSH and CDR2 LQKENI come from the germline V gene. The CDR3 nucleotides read TGTGCCAGCTCACCTCAGGATAGCAATCAGCCCCAGCATTTT. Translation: CASSPQDSNQPQHF. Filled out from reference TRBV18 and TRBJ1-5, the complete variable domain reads NAGVMQNPRHLVRRRGQEARLRCSPMKGHSHVYWYRQLPEEGLKFMVYLQKENIIDESGMPKERFSAEFPKEGPSILRIQQVVRGDSAAYFCASSPQDSNQPQHFGDGTRLSIL.

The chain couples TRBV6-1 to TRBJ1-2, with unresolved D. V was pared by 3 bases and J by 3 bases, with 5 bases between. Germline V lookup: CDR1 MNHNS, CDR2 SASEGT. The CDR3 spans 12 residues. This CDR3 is CASSDGYYGYTF. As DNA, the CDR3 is TGTGCCAGCAGTGACGGGTACTATGGCTACACCTTC.

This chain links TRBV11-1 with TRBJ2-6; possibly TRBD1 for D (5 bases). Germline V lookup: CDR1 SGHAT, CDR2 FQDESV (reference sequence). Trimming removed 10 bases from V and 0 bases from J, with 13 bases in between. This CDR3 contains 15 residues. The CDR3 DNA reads TGTGCCACCCGACAGTTGATCTCTGGGGCCAACGTCCTGACTTTC. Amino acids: CATRQLISGANVLTF. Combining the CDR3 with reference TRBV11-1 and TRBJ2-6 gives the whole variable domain EAEVAQSPRYKITEKSQAVAFWCDPISGHATLYWYRQILGQGPELLVQFQDESVVDDSQLPKDRFSAERLKGVDSTLKIQPAELGDSAMYLCATRQLISGANVLTFGAGSRLTVL.

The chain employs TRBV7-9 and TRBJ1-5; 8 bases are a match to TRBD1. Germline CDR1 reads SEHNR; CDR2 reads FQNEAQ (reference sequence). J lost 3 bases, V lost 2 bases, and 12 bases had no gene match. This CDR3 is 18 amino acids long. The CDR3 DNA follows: TGTGCCAGCAGCTTAATCTCCCGAGGACAGGGAGACAATCAGCCCCAGCATTTT. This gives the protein CASSLISRGQGDNQPQHF. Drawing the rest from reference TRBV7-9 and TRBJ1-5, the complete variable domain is DTGVSQNPRHKITKRGQNVTFRCDPISEHNRLYWYRQTLGQGPEFLTYFQNEAQLEKSRLLSDRFSAERPKGSFSTLEIQRTEQGDSAMYLCASSLISRGQGDNQPQHFGDGTRLSIL.

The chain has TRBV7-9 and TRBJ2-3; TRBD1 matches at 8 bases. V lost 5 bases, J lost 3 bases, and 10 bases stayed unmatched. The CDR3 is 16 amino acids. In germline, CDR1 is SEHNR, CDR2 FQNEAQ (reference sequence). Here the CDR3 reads CASSPGPGGGTDTQYF. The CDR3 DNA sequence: TGTGCCAGCAGCCCCGGGCCAGGGGGCGGAACAGATACGCAGTATTTT.

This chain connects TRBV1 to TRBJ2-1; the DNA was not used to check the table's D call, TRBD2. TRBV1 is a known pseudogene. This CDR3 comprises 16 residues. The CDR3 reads CTSSQPGLAGGPEQFF. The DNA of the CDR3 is TGCACCAGCAGCCAACCTGGACTAGCGGGGGGGCCTGAGCAGTTCTTC.

In nucleotides, the CDR3 is TGCAGCGTTAGGTCCACAGGGACGAACACTGAAGCTTTCTTT. It encodes CSVRSTGTNTEAFF. This sequence joins TRBV29-1 and TRBJ1-1; D is perhaps TRBD1 (6 bases). From germline, CDR1 is SQVTM and CDR2 ANQGSEA. V was trimmed by 5 bases and J by 1 base, leaving 14 bases between them. The length of the CDR3 is 14 residues. Using reference TRBV29-1 and TRBJ1-1 for the parts outside the CDR3, the full variable domain is SAVISQKPSRDICQRGTSLTIQCQVDSQVTMMFWYRQQPGQSLTLIATANQGSEATYESGFVIDKFPISRPNLTFSTLTVSNMSPEDSSIYLCSVRSTGTNTEAFFGQGTRLTVV.

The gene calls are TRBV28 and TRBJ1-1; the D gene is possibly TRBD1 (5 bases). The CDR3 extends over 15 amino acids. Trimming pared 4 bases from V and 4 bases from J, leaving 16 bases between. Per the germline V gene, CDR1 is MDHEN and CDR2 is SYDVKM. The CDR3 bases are TGTGCCAGCAGTTCCCCGGGCCTGGGGGGCACTGAAGCTTTCTTT. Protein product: CASSSPGLGGTEAFF.

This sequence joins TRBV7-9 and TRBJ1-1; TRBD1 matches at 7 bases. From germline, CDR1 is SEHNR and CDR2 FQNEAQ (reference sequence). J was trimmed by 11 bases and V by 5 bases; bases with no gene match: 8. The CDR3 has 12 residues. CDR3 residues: CASSLETGWAFF. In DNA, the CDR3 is TGTGCCAGCAGCCTAGAGACAGGGTGGGCTTTCTTT.

The CDR3 DNA is TGTGCCAGCATTTTTGCAGGGGGCACCTATGGCTACACCTTC. Protein: CASIFAGGTYGYTF. V usage is TRBV28 and J usage is TRBJ1-2; 8 bases are shared with TRBD1. CDR3 length: 14 residues. J lost 4 bases, V lost 7 bases, and 8 bases had no gene match. Germline V gene sequence: CDR1 MDHEN, CDR2 SYDVKM.

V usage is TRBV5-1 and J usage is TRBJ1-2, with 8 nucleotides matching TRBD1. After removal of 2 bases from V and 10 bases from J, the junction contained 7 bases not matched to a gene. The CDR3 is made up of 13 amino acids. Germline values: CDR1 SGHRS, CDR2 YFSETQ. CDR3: CASSFGTGFPYTF. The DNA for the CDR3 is TGCGCCAGCAGCTTCGGGACAGGCTTTCCCTACACCTTC.

The CDR3 nucleotides are TGCGCCAGCAGCCCCAGGACCAGGGTCGATGAAAAACTGTTTTTT. Translation gives CASSPRTRVDEKLFF. V is TRBV5-1 and J is TRBJ1-4, with D perhaps matching TRBD1 (5 bases). The CDR3 totals 15 residues. Trimming shortened V by 4 bases and J by 6 bases, and 16 bases separated the two germline ends. Germline V gene data show CDR1 as SGHRS and CDR2 as YFSETQ.

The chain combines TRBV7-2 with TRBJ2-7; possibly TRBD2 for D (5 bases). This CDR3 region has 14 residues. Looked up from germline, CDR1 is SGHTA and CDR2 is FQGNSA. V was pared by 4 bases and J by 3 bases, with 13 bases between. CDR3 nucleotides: TGTGCCAGCAGCTGGGGTCCGGGGAACTACGAGCAGTACTTC. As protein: CASSWGPGNYEQYF.

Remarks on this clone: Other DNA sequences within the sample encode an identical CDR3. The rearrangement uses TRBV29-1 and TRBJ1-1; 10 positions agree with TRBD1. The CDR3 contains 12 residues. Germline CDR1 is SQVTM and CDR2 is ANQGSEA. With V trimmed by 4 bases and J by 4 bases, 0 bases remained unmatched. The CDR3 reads CSVGQGATEAFF. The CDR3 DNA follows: TGCAGCGTTGGACAGGGGGCCACTGAAGCTTTCTTT.

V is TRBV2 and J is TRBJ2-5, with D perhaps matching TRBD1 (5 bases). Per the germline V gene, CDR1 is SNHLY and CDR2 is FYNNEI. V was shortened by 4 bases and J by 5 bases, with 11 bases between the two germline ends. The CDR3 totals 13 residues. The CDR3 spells CASSGAGLETQYF. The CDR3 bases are TGTGCCAGCAGTGGCGCAGGGCTGGAGACCCAGTACTTC.

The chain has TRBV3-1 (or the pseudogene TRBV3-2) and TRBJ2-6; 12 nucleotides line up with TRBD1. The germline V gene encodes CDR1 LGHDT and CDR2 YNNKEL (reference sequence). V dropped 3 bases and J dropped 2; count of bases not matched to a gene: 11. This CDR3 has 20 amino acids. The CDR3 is CASSHLKGTGGKAGANVLTF. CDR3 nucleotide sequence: TGTGCCAGCAGCCACCTCAAAGGGACAGGGGGCAAGGCTGGGGCCAACGTCCTGACTTTC.

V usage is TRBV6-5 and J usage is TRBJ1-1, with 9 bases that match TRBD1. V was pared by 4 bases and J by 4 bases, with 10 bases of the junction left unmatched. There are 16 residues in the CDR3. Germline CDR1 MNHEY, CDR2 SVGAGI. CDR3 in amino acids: CASSSPDRGGITEAFF. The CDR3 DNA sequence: TGTGCCAGCAGTTCACCGGACAGGGGAGGAATCACTGAAGCTTTCTTT.

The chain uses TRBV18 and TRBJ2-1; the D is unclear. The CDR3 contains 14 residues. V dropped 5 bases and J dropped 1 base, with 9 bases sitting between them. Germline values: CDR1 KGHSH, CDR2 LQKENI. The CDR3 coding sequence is TGTGCCAGCTCAATTTCCACATCCTACAATGAGCAGTTCTTC. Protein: CASSISTSYNEQFF.

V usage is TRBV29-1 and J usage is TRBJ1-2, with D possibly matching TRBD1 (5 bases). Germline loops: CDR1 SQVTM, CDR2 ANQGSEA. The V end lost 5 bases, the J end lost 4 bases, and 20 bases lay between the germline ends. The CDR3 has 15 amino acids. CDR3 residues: CSVTSVDTKIYGYTF. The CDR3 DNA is TGCAGCGTTACATCAGTGGACACCAAGATCTATGGCTACACCTTC.